This T cell receptor beta chain comes out of a study of blood T cell repertoires in COVID-19. About the study: The analysed material was cDNA or gDNA that came from T cells, B-cell-depleted T cells, or PBMCs.

Using immunoSEQ multiplex PCR, the repertoire was profiled, and TCRdb retains in-frame clones only, with some absent. The table records roughly 140,000 clones, 70% to 85% of them present only once. The CDR3 sequence is 11 residues long. Germline lookup yields CDR1 MDHEN and CDR2 SYDVKM. V lost 11 bases and J lost 5; bases outside the gene matches: 4. Individuals aged roughly 18 to 95 years were recruited from around 22 US areas. Participants reported their clinical history, and cohort assignment relied on those reports. A COVID-19 case had been met by exposed participants during the 2 weeks before study entry.

The chain uses TRBV28 and TRBJ1-1; 8 bases map to TRBD1. The sample was PBMCs or T cells enriched from blood (not recorded which). The receptor was derived from a woman aged 18-29 years who had been exposed to COVID-19. The CDR3 reads CAATGETEAFF. In DNA, the CDR3 is TGTGCCGCGACAGGGGAGACTGAAGCTTTCTTT.